Listed below are T cell receptor beta chains from one sample, sequenced in a study of identical twins. TCRdb re-analysed the 5' RACE reads in MiXCR, keeping a single row per CDR3 protein. The sample yields around 1.7 million distinct CDR3 sequences, around 29% seen once. The specimen sequenced was cord blood. These TCRs come from a newborn girl in good health. Each CDR3 is given with its conserved first and last residue. A D gene is named only where the DNA matches it firmly. Size is omitted from some rows. Given values are once, few, many or a class for expanded clones.

TRBD2,TRBV3-1,NA,TRBJ2-7,TGTGCCAGCAGCCCCCGACTAGCGGTAATATCCTACGAGCAGTACTTC,CASSPRLAVISYEQYF
NA,TRBV27,once,TRBJ2-2,TGTGCCAGCAGGCAGGGTCTGAACACCGGGGAGCTGTTTTTT,CASRQGLNTGELFF
TRBD2,TRBV4-2,NA,TRBJ2-3,TGTGCCAGCAGCCAAGATCAGGCGGGGGGGCAAGATACGCAGTATTTT,CASSQDQAGGQDTQYF
TRBD1,TRBV15,few,TRBJ1-1,TGTGCCACCAGCGGCGGGGACAGGAACACTGAAGCTTTCTTT,CATSGGDRNTEAFF
NA,TRBV4-1,few,TRBJ2-6,TGCGCCAGCAGCCTGACCGTACCTGGGGCCAACGTCCTGACTTTC,CASSLTVPGANVLTF
NA,TRBV27,few,TRBJ1-1,TGTGCCAGCAGTTTATCGGAATCCGGGGGGACTGAAGCTTTCTTT,CASSLSESGGTEAFF
TRBD1,TRBV27,few,TRBJ1-5,TGTGCCAGCAGTCCTCGACAGGGGGCTACTGGAAATCAGCCCCAGCATTTT,CASSPRQGATGNQPQHF
NA,TRBV21-1,NA,TRBJ1-2,TGTGCCAGCAGCAAAGAGGCTTGGAGGGGCCATTGGGGCTACACCTTC,CASSKEAWRGHWGYTF
NA,TRBV4-1,NA,TRBJ1-4,TGCGCCAGCAGCCAGTTGTACAGCATCGGCGAAAAACTGTTTTTT,CASSQLYSIGEKLFF
NA,TRBV14,many,TRBJ1-1,TGTGCCAGCAGCTGGTCAGGAAACACTGAAGCTTTCTTT,CASSWSGNTEAFF
TRBD1,TRBV29-1,NA,TRBJ2-1,TGCAGCGTTGAAGGGCAGGGGGCGCGGTACAATGAGCAGTTCTTC,CSVEGQGARYNEQFF
TRBD2,TRBV4-2,few,TRBJ2-1,TGTGCCAGCAGCCATACCGGGACTAGCGGGAGAAATGAGCAGTTCTTC,CASSHTGTSGRNEQFF
TRBD1,TRBV4-2,NA,TRBJ1-6,TGTGCCAGCAGGGGACAGCAAAATTCACCCCTCCACTTT,CASRGQQNSPLHF
NA,TRBV20-1,NA,TRBJ2-3,TGCAGTGCCCCCGACCTAGGCTACACAGATACGCAGTATTTT,CSAPDLGYTDTQYF
NA,TRBV30,NA,TRBJ1-1,TGTGCCTGGGGTACTGAAGCTTTCTTT,CAWGTEAFF
TRBD2,TRBV27,few,TRBJ2-3,TGTGCCAGCAGTTTAAGCCCCGGACTAGCGGGAGGGTTGGCAGATACGCAGTATTTT,CASSLSPGLAGGLADTQYF
NA,TRBV4-1,NA,TRBJ1-2,TGCGCCAGCAGCCAAGTTCTGGGGGCGGCTAACTATGGCTACACCTTC,CASSQVLGAANYGYTF
NA,TRBV7-2,few,TRBJ2-7,TGTGCCAGCAGCTCCTTTCCCCACGGTTCCTACGAGCAGTACTTC,CASSSFPHGSYEQYF
NA,TRBV20-1,NA,TRBJ1-3,TGCAGTGCTAGAGATGGGGTACGTGGAAACACCATATATTTT,CSARDGVRGNTIYF
NA,TRBV3-1,NA,TRBJ2-5,TGTGCCAGCAGCTGGATTCAAGAGACCCAGTACTTC,CASSWIQETQYF
NA,TRBV14,NA,TRBJ2-2,TGTGCCAGCAGCCTGGGACGGACGAATGTCGGGGAGCTGTTTTTT,CASSLGRTNVGELFF
NA,TRBV5-1,many,TRBJ2-7,TGCGCCAGCAGCTTGCACCAGGGCTCCTACGAGCAGTACTTC,CASSLHQGSYEQYF
TRBD1,TRBV27,NA,TRBJ2-7,TGTGCCAGCAGTCCCGGACAGGGCCCCGTCAATGAGCAGTACTTC,CASSPGQGPVNEQYF
TRBD1,TRBV27,once,TRBJ2-5,TGTGCCAGCAGTCAAGGACAGGGGGCTGAAGAGACCCAGTACTTC,CASSQGQGAEETQYF
NA,TRBV20-1,NA,TRBJ2-7,TGCAGTGCTAGGCCGCAGACTGCCTACGAGCAGTACTTC,CSARPQTAYEQYF
NA,TRBV6-8,few,TRBJ2-7,TGTGCCACTCCGAGGAGGGACTGCTCCTACGAGCAGTACTTC,CATPRRDCSYEQYF
NA,TRBV5-1,few,TRBJ2-5,TGCGCCAGCTTCCGGGACATCCAAGAGACCCAGTACTTC,CASFRDIQETQYF
NA,TRBV15,NA,TRBJ1-5,TGTGCCACCAGCAGAGATCGCGGCCCCCAGCATTTT,CATSRDRGPQHF
NA,TRBV25-1,NA,TRBJ1-1,TGTGCCAGCAGTGAATACGCAGGACCAAACACTGAAGCTTTCTTT,CASSEYAGPNTEAFF
TRBD2,TRBV29-1,many,TRBJ2-7,TGCAGCGTTGAAGATCGGGGGGTGGGCTCCTACGAGCAGTACTTC,CSVEDRGVGSYEQYF